Given below is one TCR beta chain in context. The sample holds many counts of this clonotype. Its antigen remains unidentified. The record has no base qualities; no much larger clone is one base away. This sample was included in a study of neurological immune-mediated disorders (dated by TCRdb to the late 2010s). Notes on the research overall: Using UMI-based sequencing, the study compared peripheral blood TCR-beta repertoires from patients with HTLV-I-associated myelopathy (HAM/TSP), patients with multiple sclerosis, and healthy controls. Longitudinal samples, technical triplicates and paired sorted CD4+ and CD8+ T-cell subsets, alongside PBMC samples, were included among the roughly 98 TCR-beta libraries. The cohort included some 68 subjects: some 14 with HAM/TSP, approximately 34 with multiple sclerosis, and approximately 20 healthy controls. Findings and caveats that apply to the study as a whole: TCR clonal expansion was greatest in HAM/TSP patients and smallest in MS patients, who ranked below even healthy controls. Across subjects, expanded clones never shared an identical CDR3 amino acid sequence, which suggests that the TCR-beta repertoires in every group were private.

cDNA synthesis used template-switch 5'RACE with a primer carrying a 10-nucleotide random unique molecular identifier tagging each TCR transcript. Each sequencing run produced over 160 million TCR-beta sequences covering 15-18 subjects. The RNeasy kit was used for extraction of total RNA. The KAPA Real-time Library Amplification kit was used to amplify TCR-beta VDJ regions with primers targeting the TCR constant region and the 5'RACE anchor. Sample indexes and Illumina adaptors were added in a first PCR, after which library yield was increased in a second PCR. After purification with Ampure beads, the TCR product of roughly 650 bp was size-selected on a 2% E-gel SizeSelection system. Library quality was checked on a Bioanalyzer, concentration was measured with Qubit, and libraries were quantified with the Kapa Library Quantification kit before pooling. An Illumina HiSeq 2500 was used to sequence the libraries paired-end at 2 x 150 bp. To increase sequence diversity, about 25-31% phiX was spiked into each library pool. Turning to the authors' computational methods: Quality-filtered reads were processed with the UMI-based MiGEC pipeline, and over 90% of raw TCR sequences were removed by the MiGEC pipeline during error correction. VDJ genes were aligned to IMGT germline references, and clonotypes were defined by unique CDR3 amino acid sequence plus V-J genes. VDJtools evaluated clonal expansion, Shannon diversity and CDR3 relatedness (CalcPairwiseDistances, ClusterSamples); CLCbio workbench built phylogenetic trees. Clones with at least 8 unique UMIs were defined as expanded, with this threshold being based on coefficient-of-variation modelling across technical triplicates. TCRdb reran the public reads through fastp at Q25 and MiXCR, keeping productive beta chains. Rows are unified per CDR3 protein, each entry keeping the most common DNA and genes. The V and J calls were determined by TCRdb, not by the authors. In all, the sample holds about 76,000 distinct CDR3 sequences, and more than 15% of those were seen once. The ten top clones hold approximately 15% of the sample.

Blood bank volunteers in Maryland, USA served as the healthy controls. Libraries from unsorted PBMCs were made from 2 million PBMCs kept in RNAlater at -80 degrees C until RNA extraction. PBMCs were separated from peripheral blood using Ficoll-Hypaque density gradient centrifugation and then cryopreserved in liquid nitrogen. The sample was PBMCs. The receptor was isolated from a woman aged 40 to 55 in good health.

The CDR3 reads CASSSSAARQIQHF. The DNA reads as follows: TGTGCCAGCAGCTCCTCTGCGGCTCGACAGATTCAGCATTTT. The chain was built from TRBV7-2 and TRBJ1-5, with a tentative D gene TRBD1 over 5 matching bases. Relative to germline, V is 4 bases shorter and J is 13 bases shorter, with 20 bases between their ends. Taken from the germline V gene, the CDR1 and CDR2 loops are SGHTA and FQGNSA. Inclusive of the bounding cysteine and phenylalanine, the CDR3 is 14 residues long. Only the CDR3 part of the read is kept: 42 bases, read in frame from the first base.